These 30 T cell receptor beta chains were all obtained from the same sample, sequenced in a study of T-cell memory formation after mild COVID-19. Using its own MiXCR run on the 5' RACE reads, TCRdb lists one record per CDR3 protein. The data contain roughly 200,000 distinct CDR3 sequences, under 20% of them singletons. The material sequenced was PBMCs or a T cell subset sorted from them (not recorded which). The origin of the receptors is an adult woman who had mild COVID-19 (a few samples of this study predate the infection). Cell type and time point are not known.

V usage is TRBV5-1 and J usage is TRBJ2-7; the D gene could be TRBD1 or TRBD2 (5 bases each). Trimming removed 5 bases from V and 3 bases from J, with 12 bases in between. Germline loops: CDR1 SGHRS, CDR2 YFSETQ. The CDR3 contains 13 residues. The CDR3 DNA reads as TGCGCCAGCAGGAAGACAGCGGACTACGAGCAGTACTTC. Translation gives CASRKTADYEQYF. The whole variable domain, filled in from reference TRBV5-1 and TRBJ2-7, reads KAGVTQTPRYLIKTRGQQVTLSCSPISGHRSVSWYQQTPGQGLQFLFEYFSETQRNKGNFPGRFSGRQFSNSRSEMNVSTLELGDSALYLCASRKTADYEQYFGPGTRLTVT.

The chain recombines TRBV7-9 with TRBJ2-7; D is unclear. The CDR3 is made up of 13 amino acids. CDR1 is SEHNR and CDR2 is FQNEAQ in the germline V gene (reference sequence). Trimming took off 7 bases at V and 0 bases at J, with 10 bases between the two ends. DNA of the CDR3: TGTGCCAGCACTCCCCGGAGCTCCTACGAGCAGTACTTC. This gives the protein CASTPRSSYEQYF.

This clonotype was detected many times. The V and J genes are TRBV7-3 and TRBJ1-6, with 7 positions matching TRBD1. With V trimmed by 4 bases and J by 13 bases, 7 bases remained unmatched. The CDR3 sequence is 13 residues long. Germline V gene sequence: CDR1 SGHTA, CDR2 FQGTGA. As DNA, the CDR3 is TGTGCCAGCAGCTCACGACAGGGTCGTCCCCTCCACTTT. This gives the protein CASSSRQGRPLHF.

The table lists this clonotype with many counts. The chain couples TRBV5-1 to TRBJ2-3; possibly TRBD1 for D (5 bases). The CDR3 contains 13 residues. Germline V gene data show CDR1 as SGHRS and CDR2 as YFSETQ. V lost 0 bases, J lost 4 bases, and 6 bases lay in between. CDR3 sequence reads: CASSLARADTQYF. Here the CDR3 DNA reads TGCGCCAGCAGCTTGGCCAGGGCAGATACGCAGTATTTT.

CDR3 sequence (DNA): TGTGCCAGCAGTTACAGGGGAGATAGCACAGATACGCAGTATTTT. Translating it yields CASSYRGDSTDTQYF. V is TRBV6-5 and J is TRBJ2-3; D could derive from TRBD1 or TRBD2 (5 bases each). Looked up from germline, CDR1 is MNHEY and CDR2 is SVGAGI. This CDR3 comprises 15 residues. Trimming took off 2 bases at V and 0 bases at J, with 9 bases between the two ends.

This clonotype was detected only a few times. This chain connects TRBV30 to TRBJ1-5, with D hard to call. The CDR3 is 13 amino acids. From germline, CDR1 is GTSNPN and CDR2 SVGIG (reference sequence). V was pared by 2 bases and J by 4 bases, with 9 bases between. The CDR3 bases are TGTGCCTGGAGTAGGGCAGGTAATCAGCCCCAGCATTTT. The encoded protein is CAWSRAGNQPQHF. The variable domain in full, with the rest retrieved from reference TRBV30 and TRBJ1-5, is SQTIHQWPATLVQPVGSPLSLECTVEGTSNPNLYWYRQAAGRGLQLLFYSVGIGQISSEVPQNLSASRPQDRQFILSSKKLLLSDSGFYLCAWSRAGNQPQHFGDGTRLSIL.

This clonotype was detected only a few times. The V and J genes are TRBV5-4 and TRBJ2-1, with D unclear. CDR3 length: 14 residues. CDR1 is SGHNT, CDR2 YYREEE, per germline (reference sequence). V was cut by 1 base and J by 0 bases, with 5 bases left in between. The chain's CDR3 is CASSLPGSYNEQFF. In DNA, the CDR3 is TGTGCCAGCAGCTTGCCGGGCTCCTACAATGAGCAGTTCTTC.

V and J are TRBV6-1 and TRBJ1-2, with D possibly matching TRBD1 (6 bases). The CDR3 runs 13 residues. CDR1 MNHNS and CDR2 SASEGT come from the germline V gene. The V gene lost 8 bases and the J gene lost 6 bases, with 16 bases spanning the gap. The CDR3 is CASLIGDKHGYTF. CDR3 DNA sequence: TGTGCCAGCCTAATAGGGGACAAGCATGGCTACACCTTC.

This clonotype has only a few counts. The rearrangement uses TRBV5-1 and TRBJ1-2; D perhaps matches TRBD1 (5 bases). The CDR3 length is 14 residues. The germline CDR1 and CDR2 sequences are SGHRS and YFSETQ. Trimming took 4 bases from V and 6 from J, leaving 16 bases between them. CDR3 residues: CASSAGRTGDGYTF. The CDR3 DNA reads as TGCGCCAGCAGCGCGGGACGGACGGGGGATGGCTACACCTTC.

This clonotype was counted ten times or more. The V call is TRBV11-2, the J call TRBJ2-3; 10 bases align to TRBD2. This CDR3 has 15 residues. The V gene's germline CDR1 is SGHAT and CDR2 FQNNGV. Trimming cost V 4 bases and J 1 base; bases outside gene matches: 2. The CDR3 DNA reads TGTGCCAGCAGCTCGCTAGCGGGGGGCACAGATACGCAGTATTTT. This sequence encodes CASSSLAGGTDTQYF.

The chain joins TRBV6-2 or TRBV6-3 to TRBJ1-5; unclear D gene. The CDR3 has 14 amino acids. Germline V CDR1 and CDR2: MNHEY, SVGEGT. The V and J ends lost 8 bases and 5 bases respectively, with 16 bases between them. In nucleotides, the CDR3 is TGTGCCAGCGTGGGTACCGGGAAACATCAGCCCCAGCATTTT. Translation: CASVGTGKHQPQHF.

The chain employs TRBV4-1 and TRBJ2-7, with D possibly TRBD1 on 6 matching bases. Germline loops: CDR1 MGHRA, CDR2 YSYEKL. V gave up 1 base and J gave up 2 bases, with 18 bases separating them. This CDR3 region has 17 residues. The CDR3 coding sequence is TGCGCCAGCAGCCAAGTACGAGGGTTGGGGGACACCTACGAGCAGTACTTC. The encoded protein is CASSQVRGLGDTYEQYF.

This clonotype was seen a handful of times. The rearrangement uses TRBV20-1 and TRBJ2-7; 14 nucleotides line up with TRBD2. Germline V gives CDR1 DFQATT, CDR2 SNEGSKA (reference sequence). Trimming at V came to 6 bases and at J to 6 bases, leaving 13 bases not matched to a gene. This CDR3 is 16 amino acids long. The CDR3 sequence: CSALGLAGATTSEQYF. In nucleotides, the CDR3 is TGCAGTGCCCTGGGACTAGCGGGAGCCACGACATCCGAGCAGTACTTC.

The chain joins TRBV11-2 to TRBJ2-3; 15 bases map to TRBD2. This CDR3 is built from 17 residues. Trimming took 5 bases from V and 4 from J; bases not matched to a gene: 7. Germline V lookup: CDR1 SGHAT, CDR2 FQNNGV. The CDR3 DNA reads as TGTGCCAGCAGCCCGGGACTAGCGGGGGGTCGGGCAGATACGCAGTATTTT. This encodes CASSPGLAGGRADTQYF.

This clonotype was seen many times. V gene TRBV20-1 combines with J gene TRBJ2-1; D perhaps matches TRBD2 (6 bases). There are 12 residues in the CDR3. V was pared by 6 bases and J by 4 bases, with 10 bases between. CDR1 and CDR2 from the germline V gene are DFQATT and SNEGSKA (reference sequence). For the CDR3, the DNA is TGCAGTGCCGGGACTGATTACAATGAGCAGTTCTTC. The encoded protein is CSAGTDYNEQFF.

The chain carries TRBV7-8 and TRBJ1-4; D is uncertain. Germline V gene data show CDR1 as SGHVS and CDR2 as FQNEAQ. The CDR3 runs to 15 residues. V was trimmed by 2 bases and J by 7 bases, leaving 14 bases between them. The CDR3 region is CASSLSQRHFEKLFF. The DNA of the CDR3 is TGTGCCAGCAGCTTATCGCAGCGCCACTTTGAAAAACTGTTTTTT.

This clonotype was counted between two and nine times. The J gene is TRBJ2-4, the V gene TRBV5-6, with a tentative D call TRBD1 (5 bases). The CDR3 extends over 12 amino acids. V lost 0 bases to trimming and J lost 15 bases, with 13 bases between them. CDR1 SGHDT and CDR2 YYEEEE come from the germline V gene. CDR3 coding DNA: TGTGCCAGCAGCTTGGTAAGGGGTGAGCGGTACTTC. It encodes CASSLVRGERYF.

This clonotype was seen a handful of times. The chain is built from TRBV5-1 and TRBJ1-6; 8 bases fit TRBD1. Germline-derived CDR1 and CDR2 are SGHRS and YFSETQ. The V segment lost 0 bases and the J segment 0 bases; nucleotides outside the gene matches: 8. The CDR3 is 19 amino acids. The CDR3 coding sequence is TGCGCCAGCAGCTTGGTTGGACAGGGCTTAAGCTCCTATAATTCACCCCTCCACTTT. It specifies CASSLVGQGLSSYNSPLHF.

This clonotype was observed a handful of times. V usage is TRBV18 and J usage is TRBJ2-1, with 7 bases matching TRBD1. There are 15 residues in the CDR3. Germline lookup yields CDR1 KGHSH and CDR2 LQKENI. The V and J ends lost 6 bases and 2 bases, in that order; junction bases with no gene match: 7. The CDR3 bases are TGTGCCAGCTCTCGGACCGGGACAGCCTACAATGAGCAGTTCTTC. Translation: CASSRTGTAYNEQFF.

The chain joins TRBV5-1 to TRBJ1-2; D call uncertain. The ends were cut back, 3 bases at V and 8 bases at J, with 11 bases in the middle. Germline V CDR1 and CDR2: SGHRS, YFSETQ. The CDR3 runs 12 residues. The CDR3 DNA sequence: TGCGCCAGCAGCTCTGAGGGAGGAGGCTACACCTTC. Amino acids: CASSSEGGGYTF.

This clonotype appeared many times. V is TRBV6-2 or TRBV6-3 and J is TRBJ2-1; unclear D gene. Per the germline V gene, CDR1 is MNHEY and CDR2 is SVGEGT. The CDR3 is 14 amino acids. V lost 6 bases, J lost 0 bases, and 9 bases lay in between. The CDR3 DNA follows: TGTGCCAGCAGCCCCCCTAGCTCCTACAATGAGCAGTTCTTC. Translated: CASSPPSSYNEQFF.

The chain recombines TRBV7-9 with TRBJ2-7, with a possible D match to TRBD1 (6 bases). Per germline, CDR1 SEHNR and CDR2 FQNEAQ (reference sequence). CDR3 length equals 15 residues. V dropped 1 base and J dropped 7 bases, with 17 bases sitting between them. The CDR3 sequence is CASSLDVRQADEQYF. The CDR3 DNA reads TGTGCCAGCAGCTTAGACGTTCGACAGGCGGATGAGCAGTACTTC.

This clonotype was observed a handful of times. The chain joins TRBV20-1 to TRBJ2-3; D is unresolved. V lost 4 bases, J lost 0 bases, and 11 bases lay in between. This CDR3 comprises 14 residues. Germline-derived CDR1 and CDR2 are DFQATT and SNEGSKA (reference sequence). The CDR3 coding sequence is TGCAGTGCTAAAGTCCCGTCTAGCACAGATACGCAGTATTTT. Translation gives CSAKVPSSTDTQYF.

The rearrangement uses TRBV19 and TRBJ2-5, with a weak D call TRBD1 (6 bases). V lost 6 bases and J lost 2, with 16 bases in between. Germline lookup yields CDR1 LNHDA and CDR2 SQIVND (reference sequence). The CDR3 totals 15 residues. DNA for the CDR3: TGTGCCAGTAGGCAATCCGGGACAACTCAAGAGACCCAGTACTTC. Protein: CASRQSGTTQETQYF. Looking up the rest from reference TRBV19 and TRBJ2-5 gives the full variable domain: DGGITQSPKYLFRKEGQNVTLSCEQNLNHDAMYWYRQDPGQGLRLIYYSQIVNDFQKGDIAEGYSVSREKKESFPLTVTSAQKNPTAFYLCASRQSGTTQETQYFGPGTRLLVL.

The chain uses TRBV12-3 or TRBV12-4 and TRBJ2-2; D gene unclear. There are 15 residues in the CDR3. V was cut by 6 bases and J by 1 base, with 12 bases left in between. CDR3 sequence: CASRAGQMNTGELFF. The CDR3 DNA is TGTGCCAGCAGAGCCGGGCAAATGAACACCGGGGAGCTGTTTTTT.

This clonotype was observed a handful of times. The chain links TRBV14 to TRBJ2-7; no clear D gene. The germline V gene has CDR1 SGHDN and CDR2 FVKESK. The CDR3 consists of 14 residues. Trimming left V 1 base short and J 3 bases short, with 10 bases between. The CDR3 DNA follows: TGTGCCAGCAGCCAAGCGGTCTCAGTCTACGAGCAGTACTTC. Its protein is CASSQAVSVYEQYF.

The rearrangement uses TRBV4-3 and TRBJ2-3; 7 bases are a match to TRBD2. The germline V gene has CDR1 LGHNA and CDR2 YSLEER. V dropped 0 bases and J dropped 6; count of bases not matched to a gene: 6. The length of the CDR3 is 15 residues. The CDR3 nucleotides read TGCGCCAGCAGCCAAGAGGGCGGGAGTTTGGATACGCAGTATTTT. Encoded protein: CASSQEGGSLDTQYF.

Ten or more counts support this clonotype. The chain links TRBV3-1 to TRBJ2-7; D unresolved. V was pared by 2 bases and J by 3 bases, with 2 bases between. Germline loops: CDR1 LGHDT, CDR2 YNNKEL (reference sequence). CDR3 length equals 11 residues. The CDR3 bases are TGTGCCAGCAGCCAAATCTACGAGCAGTACTTC. Encoded protein: CASSQIYEQYF.

The V gene is TRBV7-2, the J gene TRBJ1-1; 9 positions match TRBD1. Per the germline V gene, CDR1 is SGHTA and CDR2 is FQGNSA. V shed 11 bases and J 4 bases; nucleotides not matched to a gene: 8. The CDR3 extends over 13 amino acids. CDR3 sequence: CAGGTGLGTEAFF. In nucleotides, the CDR3 is TGTGCCGGCGGGACAGGGTTGGGCACTGAAGCTTTCTTT.

This clonotype appeared a few times. The J gene is TRBJ2-5, the V gene TRBV30; 8 nucleotides line up with TRBD1. The ends lost 4 bases at V and 3 bases at J; junction bases unmatched: 7. Germline V gene sequence: CDR1 GTSNPN, CDR2 SVGIG (reference sequence). The CDR3 length is 14 residues. The chain's CDR3 is CAWNFRDRKETQYF. CDR3 nucleotide sequence: TGTGCCTGGAATTTCCGGGACAGGAAAGAGACCCAGTACTTC.